A selection of T cell receptor beta chains follows, all from one sample in a study of cytomegalovirus exposure and HLA in healthy donors. Profiling relied on immunoSEQ multiplex PCR, and the TCRdb table lists in-frame clones only, not all of them. Here the sample spans about 200,000 clones, 75% to 85% being singletons. What was sequenced was PBMCs. Every receptor here comes from a male donor in good health and CMV-seropositive. The CDR3 runs from the conserved cysteine through the conserved F or W. D genes are given only for firm matches.

CDR3aa,j_gene,v_gene,d_gene
CAWSVLREAGELFF,TRBJ2-2,TRBV30,TRBD2
CASSPGAGTAYEQYF,TRBJ2-7,TRBV4-1,TRBD1
CASSLSPGQIYEQYF,TRBJ2-7,TRBV27,TRBD1
CASSIEGMKNTEAFF,TRBJ1-1,TRBV19,-
CASSFPGQGQYGYTF,TRBJ1-2,TRBV11-2,TRBD1
CASSQLRGKLFF,TRBJ1-4,TRBV13,-
CAMTDRAGTEAFF,TRBJ1-1,TRBV19,TRBD1
CASSFHLQGNTEAFF,TRBJ1-1,TRBV4-3,-
CASSWDRENNSPLHF,TRBJ1-6,TRBV5-1,TRBD1
CASSLSGARGQPQHF,TRBJ1-5,TRBV7-6,-
CASSLGDREAEQYF,TRBJ2-7,TRBV5-4,TRBD1
CASSLGGKLEKLFF,TRBJ1-4,TRBV7-9,-
CASSFEGLGEDNEKLFF,TRBJ1-4,TRBV5-4,-
CASSQLAGGGNTDTQYF,TRBJ2-3,TRBV5-1,TRBD2
CASNLGGVGTEAFF,TRBJ1-1,TRBV6-6,-
CASSPAAQGLGEQYF,TRBJ2-7,TRBV18,-
CASSQLSGTGGSGNQPQHF,TRBJ1-5,TRBV27,TRBD1
CASSLGRGGLADTQYF,TRBJ2-3,TRBV7-8,-
CASKVTPDQPQHF,TRBJ1-5,TRBV7-8,-
CASSLLTGELFF,TRBJ2-2,TRBV11-3,-
CASSLTGARSSNGEQFF,TRBJ2-1,TRBV27,-
CASSPGTGGNTGELFF,TRBJ2-2,TRBV9,TRBD1
CASRLLQGANEQYF,TRBJ2-7,TRBV27,TRBD1
CASSRGGEQFF,TRBJ2-1,TRBV9,-
CAISDSGSTDTQYF,TRBJ2-3,TRBV10-3,-
CASSQLDRVDEQYF,-,TRBV5-6,TRBD1
CASNYRGGVMMEAFF,TRBJ1-1,TRBV5-6,TRBD1
CASSVTAGNEFTIYF,TRBJ1-3,TRBV9,-
CAFLEKVKRGTDTQYF,TRBJ2-3,TRBV30,-
CASSIFLGTQETQYF,TRBJ2-5,TRBV19,-
CASSPPGGLLTYEQYF,TRBJ2-7,TRBV7-2,TRBD2
CASSQGQGRSTDTQYF,TRBJ2-3,TRBV4-3,-
CATSSGFSGGARETQYF,TRBJ2-5,TRBV15,TRBD2
CASSPSGGQYF,TRBJ2-5,TRBV11-2,TRBD2
CAIPGQGAPNTEAFF,TRBJ1-1,TRBV5-1,TRBD1
CASSRGTYEQYF,TRBJ2-7,TRBV2,-
CASSSYRGTAETQYF,TRBJ2-5,TRBV7-2,TRBD1
CASSLDMRVETQYF,TRBJ2-5,TRBV7-7,-
CASSLGAGTGKTGELFF,TRBJ2-2,TRBV11-3,TRBD1
CASSKAGNQETQYF,TRBJ2-5,TRBV5-1,-
CAISETSVLETQYF,TRBJ2-5,TRBV10-3,-
CASSQQGTDTQYF,TRBJ2-3,TRBV4-1,-
CASSPLGGIQETQYF,TRBJ2-5,TRBV7-2,-
CASSTLGSSYNEQFF,TRBJ2-1,TRBV7-8,-
CATTEGTSSTDTQYF,TRBJ2-3,TRBV9,TRBD2
CASSLSSSVNSPLHF,TRBJ1-6,TRBV7-2,-
CASSVRQDNSPLHF,TRBJ1-6,TRBV2,-
CASSPTPRTVSQETQYF,TRBJ2-5,TRBV27,-
CASSQFGQGIWQPQHF,TRBJ1-5,TRBV7-6,TRBD1
CASSRELYNEQFF,TRBJ2-1,TRBV6-4,-
CSAPEGNEQFF,TRBJ2-1,TRBV20-1,-